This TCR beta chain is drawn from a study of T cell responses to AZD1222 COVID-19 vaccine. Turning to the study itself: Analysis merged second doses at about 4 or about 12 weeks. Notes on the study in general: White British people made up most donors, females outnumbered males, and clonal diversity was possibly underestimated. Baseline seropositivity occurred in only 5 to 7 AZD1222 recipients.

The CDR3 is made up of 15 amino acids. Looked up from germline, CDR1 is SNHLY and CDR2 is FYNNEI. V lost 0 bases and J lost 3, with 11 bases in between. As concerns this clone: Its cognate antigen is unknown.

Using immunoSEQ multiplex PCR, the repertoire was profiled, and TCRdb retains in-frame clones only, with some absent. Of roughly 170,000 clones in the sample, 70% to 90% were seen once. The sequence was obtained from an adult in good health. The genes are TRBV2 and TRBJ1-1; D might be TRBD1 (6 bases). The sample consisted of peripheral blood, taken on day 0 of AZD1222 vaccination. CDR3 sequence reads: CASSEAPGEYTEAFF. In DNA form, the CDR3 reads TGTGCCAGCAGTGAAGCGCCAGGGGAGTACACTGAAGCTTTCTTT.